The 11 T cell receptor beta chains below all came from one sample that was sequenced in a study of identical twins. TCRdb used MiXCR to reprocess the 5' RACE reads, holding one entry per CDR3 protein. Of about 520,000 distinct CDR3 sequences in the sample, roughly a fifth were seen once. This sample was shared with a second study, whose subject was T cells expressing NK-cell markers.

Sequenced sample: CD4+ T cells sorted from blood. These receptors all stem from a woman under 30 in good health.

The chain has TRBV7-9 and TRBJ2-7; TRBD2 matches 7 bases. This CDR3 has 15 residues. Germline values: CDR1 SEHNR, CDR2 FQNEAQ (reference sequence). The ends lost 1 base at V and 6 bases at J; junction bases unmatched: 9. CDR3 coding DNA: TGTGCCAGCAGCTTAGTGGGAGGGAAGGTAGCCGAGCAGTACTTC. Amino acid sequence: CASSLVGGKVAEQYF.

The V gene is TRBV20-1, the J gene TRBJ2-1, with D perhaps TRBD1 or TRBD2 (5 bases each). V shed 1 base and J shed 0 bases, with 13 bases lying between them. This CDR3 has 16 amino acids. Germline V gene lookup returns CDR1 DFQATT and CDR2 SNEGSKA (reference sequence). The CDR3, as DNA: TGCAGTGCTAGAGGGGACGCCCACAGCTCCTACAATGAGCAGTTCTTC. Protein product: CSARGDAHSSYNEQFF.

This clonotype was counted a few times. The chain recombines TRBV12-3 or TRBV12-4 with TRBJ2-5, with 15 bases lining up with TRBD2. The CDR3 totals 17 residues. J lost 5 bases, V lost 5 bases, and 9 bases had no gene match. The CDR3 DNA reads as TGTGCCAGCAGTCAGCGGACTAGCGGGAGGGCCTCGGAGACCCAGTACTTC. Its translation: CASSQRTSGRASETQYF.

This clonotype was recorded only once. A read error may be the cause here, since a much bigger clone is one base away. J is TRBJ2-7 and V is TRBV6-5, with a tentative D call TRBD1 (6 bases). The CDR3 totals 14 residues. CDR1 and CDR2 from the germline V gene are MNHEY and SVGAGI. V lost 4 bases to trimming and J lost 2 bases, with 12 bases between them. The CDR3 spells CASSFDRRTYEQYF. DNA of the CDR3: TGTGCCAGCAGTTTCGACAGGAGGACCTACGAGCAGTACTTC.

A few counts support this clonotype. The chain joins TRBV20-1 to TRBJ2-3; D is undetermined. Germline V gene data show CDR1 as DFQATT and CDR2 as SNEGSKA (reference sequence). The CDR3 totals 14 residues. The V end was cut by 6 bases, the J end by 1 base, with 14 bases between. For the CDR3, the DNA is TGCAGTGCCCTGGGTGGTCAGGGCACAGATACGCAGTATTTT. Encoded protein: CSALGGQGTDTQYF.

This clonotype was seen more than once but under ten times. The rearrangement joins TRBV20-1 to TRBJ2-7, with 10 bases identical to TRBD2. The length of the CDR3 is 14 residues. CDR1 is DFQATT and CDR2 is SNEGSKA in the germline V gene (reference sequence). J was trimmed by 4 bases and V by 5 bases; bases with no gene match: 8. In nucleotides, the CDR3 is TGCAGTGCTCCTGTTAGCGGGAGGTCTTACGAGCAGTACTTC. Translation gives CSAPVSGRSYEQYF.

The CDR3 loop is CSVRTSGSSSNEQFF. The CDR3 region has the DNA TGCAGTGTCCGGACTAGCGGGAGCTCTTCCAATGAGCAGTTCTTC. V is TRBV20-1 and J is TRBJ2-1, with 13 bases identical to TRBD2. Germline-derived CDR1 and CDR2 are DFQATT and SNEGSKA (reference sequence). The CDR3 loop spans 15 amino acids. V lost 7 bases and J lost 6; bases outside the gene matches: 9.

This clonotype was recorded a few times. V usage is TRBV10-2 and J usage is TRBJ1-1; the match to TRBD1 covers 9 bases. This CDR3 has 15 residues. After removal of 2 bases from V and 3 bases from J, the junction contained 4 bases not matched to a gene. From germline, CDR1 is WSHSY and CDR2 SAAADI. The CDR3 reads CASSEGGQGDTEAFF. CDR3 DNA sequence: TGCGCCAGCAGTGAGGGGGGACAGGGCGACACTGAAGCTTTCTTT.

CDR3: CSARHIRKGGGPTQKEQYF. CDR3 DNA sequence: TGCAGTGCTAGACACATTCGGAAGGGGGGAGGGCCAACCCAAAAAGAGCAGTACTTC. V and J are TRBV20-1 and TRBJ2-7, with a weak D call TRBD2 (7 bases). The CDR3 contains 19 residues. Germline assignment: CDR1 DFQATT and CDR2 SNEGSKA (reference sequence). The V end lost 2 bases, the J end lost 7 bases, and 33 bases lay between the germline ends.

The rearrangement uses TRBV12-3 or TRBV12-4 and TRBJ2-3; D is ambiguous. The CDR3 spans 15 residues. Trimming pared 3 bases from V and 3 bases from J, leaving 13 bases between. This CDR3 is CASSLSLLQTDTQYF. Here the CDR3 DNA reads TGTGCCAGCAGTTTGAGTCTACTCCAGACAGATACGCAGTATTTT.

V usage is TRBV5-1 and J usage is TRBJ1-2; 8 positions agree with TRBD1. The length of the CDR3 is 15 residues. Germline V gene data show CDR1 as SGHRS and CDR2 as YFSETQ. The trim removed 4 bases at V and 3 bases at J, leaving 8 bases unmatched. In nucleotides, the CDR3 is TGCGCCAGCAGCCCCTCTGGGACAGGCCACTATGGCTACACCTTC. Translation: CASSPSGTGHYGYTF.